This TCR beta chain is drawn from a study of blood T cell repertoires in COVID-19. The data were produced by immunoSEQ multiplex PCR, yet TCRdb's version contains in-frame clones alone and is incomplete. Here the sample spans approximately 300,000 clones, about 83% being singletons. The CDR3 spans 12 residues. Turning to this clone: One end of the junction varies from germline; a read error may be responsible.

The receptor comes from a woman in her fifties or sixties with acute or convalescent COVID-19. The sample consisted of peripheral blood. V is TRBV12-3 or TRBV12-4 and J is TRBJ2-2; D unclear. The CDR3 DNA sequence: TGTGCCAGCAGTCCCGACACCGAGGAGCTGTTTTTT. Residues: CASSPDTEELFF.